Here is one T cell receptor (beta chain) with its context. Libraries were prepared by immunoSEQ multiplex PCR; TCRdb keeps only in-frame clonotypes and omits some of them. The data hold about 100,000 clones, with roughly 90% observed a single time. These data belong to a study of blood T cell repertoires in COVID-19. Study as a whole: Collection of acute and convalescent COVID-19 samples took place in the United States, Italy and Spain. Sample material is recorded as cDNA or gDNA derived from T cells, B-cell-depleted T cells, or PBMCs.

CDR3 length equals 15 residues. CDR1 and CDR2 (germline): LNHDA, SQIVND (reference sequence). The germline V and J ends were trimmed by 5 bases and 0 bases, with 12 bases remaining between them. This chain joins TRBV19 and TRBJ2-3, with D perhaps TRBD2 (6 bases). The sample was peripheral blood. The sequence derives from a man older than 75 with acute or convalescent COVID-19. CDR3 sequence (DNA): TGTGCCAGTAGTCTTCTAGGGACTAGCACAGATACGCAGTATTTT. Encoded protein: CASSLLGTSTDTQYF.